This T cell receptor (beta chain) was documented in a study of blood T cell repertoires in COVID-19. The data were produced by immunoSEQ multiplex PCR, yet TCRdb's version contains in-frame clones alone and is incomplete. Found here are some 150,000 clones, 80% to 90% of them singletons; the top ten hold 9.8%. Sequences were obtained from peripheral blood. This TCR was sampled from a woman aged 45-60 years with acute or convalescent COVID-19.

The CDR3 is CASSSPGGYYGYTF. CDR3 nucleotides: TGTGCCAGCAGCTCGCCGGGGGGATACTATGGCTACACCTTC. This chain uses TRBV13 with TRBJ1-2; the D gene is possibly TRBD1 (5 bases). This CDR3 spans 14 amino acids. Germline values: CDR1 PRHDT, CDR2 FYEKMQ (reference sequence). V was clipped by 4 bases and J by 3 bases, with 12 bases between them.